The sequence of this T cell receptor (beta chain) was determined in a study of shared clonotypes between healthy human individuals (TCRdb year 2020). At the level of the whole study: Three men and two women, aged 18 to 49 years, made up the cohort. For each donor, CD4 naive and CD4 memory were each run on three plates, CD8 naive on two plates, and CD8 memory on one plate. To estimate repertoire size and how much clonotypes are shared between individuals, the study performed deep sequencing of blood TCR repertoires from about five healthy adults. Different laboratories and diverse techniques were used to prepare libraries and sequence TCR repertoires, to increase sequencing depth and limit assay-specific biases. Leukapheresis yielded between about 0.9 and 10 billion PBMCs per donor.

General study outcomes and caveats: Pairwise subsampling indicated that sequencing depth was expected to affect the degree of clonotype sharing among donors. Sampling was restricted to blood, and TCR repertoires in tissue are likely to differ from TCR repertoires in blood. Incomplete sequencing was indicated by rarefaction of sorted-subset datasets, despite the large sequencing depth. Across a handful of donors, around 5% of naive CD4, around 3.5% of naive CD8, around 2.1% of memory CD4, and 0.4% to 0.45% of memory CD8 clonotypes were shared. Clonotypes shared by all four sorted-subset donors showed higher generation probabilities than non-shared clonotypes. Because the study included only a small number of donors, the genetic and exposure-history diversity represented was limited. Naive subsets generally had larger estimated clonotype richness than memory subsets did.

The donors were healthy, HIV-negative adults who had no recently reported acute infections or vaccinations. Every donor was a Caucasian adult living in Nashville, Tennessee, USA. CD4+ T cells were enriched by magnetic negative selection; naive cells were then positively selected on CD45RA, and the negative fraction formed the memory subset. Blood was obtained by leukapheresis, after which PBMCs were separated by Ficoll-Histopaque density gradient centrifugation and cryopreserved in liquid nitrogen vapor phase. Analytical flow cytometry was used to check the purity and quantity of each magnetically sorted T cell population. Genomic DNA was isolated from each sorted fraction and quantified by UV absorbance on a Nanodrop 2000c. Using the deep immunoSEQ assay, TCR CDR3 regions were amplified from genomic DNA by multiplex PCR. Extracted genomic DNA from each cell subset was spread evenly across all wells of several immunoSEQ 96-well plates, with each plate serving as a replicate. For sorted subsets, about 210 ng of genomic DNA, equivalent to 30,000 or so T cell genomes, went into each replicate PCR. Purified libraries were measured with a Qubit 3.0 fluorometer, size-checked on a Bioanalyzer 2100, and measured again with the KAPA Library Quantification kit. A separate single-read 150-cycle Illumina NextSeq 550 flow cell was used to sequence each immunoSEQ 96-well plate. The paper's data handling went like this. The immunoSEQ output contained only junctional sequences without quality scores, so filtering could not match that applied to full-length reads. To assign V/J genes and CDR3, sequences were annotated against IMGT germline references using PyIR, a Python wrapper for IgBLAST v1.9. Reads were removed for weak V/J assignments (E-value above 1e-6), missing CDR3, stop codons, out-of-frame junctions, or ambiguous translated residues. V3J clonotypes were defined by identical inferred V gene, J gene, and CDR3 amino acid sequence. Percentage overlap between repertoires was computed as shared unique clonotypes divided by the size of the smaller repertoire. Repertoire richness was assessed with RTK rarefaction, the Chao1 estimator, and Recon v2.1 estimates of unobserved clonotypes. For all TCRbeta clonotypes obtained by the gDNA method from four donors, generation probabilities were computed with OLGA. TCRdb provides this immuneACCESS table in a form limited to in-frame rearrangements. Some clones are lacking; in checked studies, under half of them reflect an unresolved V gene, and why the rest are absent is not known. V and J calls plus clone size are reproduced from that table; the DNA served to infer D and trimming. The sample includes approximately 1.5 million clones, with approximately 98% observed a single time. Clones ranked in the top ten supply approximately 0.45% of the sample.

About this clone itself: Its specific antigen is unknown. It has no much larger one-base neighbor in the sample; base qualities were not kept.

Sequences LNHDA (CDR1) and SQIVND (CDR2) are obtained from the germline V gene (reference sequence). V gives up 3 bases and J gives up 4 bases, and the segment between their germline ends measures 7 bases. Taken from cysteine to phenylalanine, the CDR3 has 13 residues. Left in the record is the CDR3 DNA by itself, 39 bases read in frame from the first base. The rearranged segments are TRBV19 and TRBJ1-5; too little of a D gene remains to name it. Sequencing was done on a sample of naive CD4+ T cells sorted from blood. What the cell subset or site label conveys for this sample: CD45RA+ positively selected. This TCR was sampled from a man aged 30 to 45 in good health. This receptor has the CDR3 CASSMIWNQPQHF. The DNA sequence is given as TGTGCCAGTAGTATGATTTGGAATCAGCCCCAGCATTTT.